Listed here is a single TCR beta chain. What this receptor recognizes is not known. Base qualities were left out, and no much larger clone turns up one base away. RNA was extracted with the RNeasy kit and roughly 0.5 to 1 ug was reverse transcribed using random hexamers. TCR beta CDR3 regions were amplified with the immunoSEQ multiplex PCR assay covering 54 Vbeta and 13 Jbeta segments. PCR amplification bias was corrected by using a synthetic template baseline for primer optimization and computational correction. Per the source publication's procedure: Reads were annotated to V, D and J genes per IMGT and analyzed with immunoSEQ Analyzer, keeping only productive sequences. Clonality was calculated as one minus the Shannon entropy normalized by log2 of the number of productive unique sequences. For each patient and control, public and private clones were evaluated within the 100 most prevalent clones. Clones were defined as Susac-specific when absent from the healthy and MS cohorts, from 1052 published viral clones and from other ImmuneACCESS disease sequences. TCRdb reworked the public reads: Q25 trimming with fastp, MiXCR clone assembly, productive beta chains retained. Entries that share a CDR3 protein sequence are merged under the most common genes and DNA. The V and J calls were not made by the authors but by TCRdb's processing. The sample table holds around 150,000 distinct CDR3 sequences, of which 95% were seen once. The ten largest clones represent 0.13% to 0.15% of the sample.

Ends trimmed: V by 2 bases, J by 6 bases; bases unmatched to a gene: 10. Including the terminal cysteine and phenylalanine, the CDR3 comprises 17 residues. Left in the record is the CDR3 DNA by itself, 51 bases read in frame from the first base. For CDR1 and CDR2, the germline V gene lists MGHRA and YSYEKL. Peripheral blood CD8+ and CD4+ T cells from healthy donors, Susac syndrome patients and multiple sclerosis patients were profiled using high-throughput TCR beta sequencing. The Susac syndrome patients fulfilled recently defined diagnostic criteria for either definite or probable disease. Bulk CD8+ and CD4+ T cells were purified by magnetic negative isolation, while CD8+ TEMRA cells were enriched using FACS. Blood was drawn into EDTA tubes, processed within 24 hours, and PBMCs were isolated by density gradient centrifugation. PBMCs intended for TCR sequencing were frozen in liquid nitrogen and were later thawed in a 37 degrees C water bath. Purity of sorted or isolated CD4+, CD8+ and CD8+ TEMRA cells was at least 90%.

The sample originates from a study of CD8 T cells in Susac syndrome (dated by TCRdb to about 2019). Broadly, across the study: Among the Susac syndrome patients who were sequenced, clinically active disease was present in six and clinical remission was observed in fewer than ten. Whether CD8+ T cell activation and differentiation in Susac syndrome was antigen driven was tested using repertoire sequencing. At the time of blood withdrawal, Susac syndrome patients were either therapy-naive, taking corticosteroids (with some also receiving IVIg), or on IVIg alone. General findings and caveats noted by the study authors: The TCR sequencing and HLA analysis was acknowledged to have included a relatively small number of individuals. The CD4+ T cell repertoire of patients with Susac syndrome showed no detectable clonal expansion.

The TCR originated in a human donor with Susac syndrome. The sample comprised CD4+ T cells from PBMCs. Recombination connected TRBV4-1 to TRBJ2-4; TRBD2 agrees with 10 junctional bases. The sequenced DNA: TGCGCCAGCAGCCAATCGACGCTAGCGGGGGACGGAAACATTCAGTACTTC. This gives the protein CASSQSTLAGDGNIQYF.